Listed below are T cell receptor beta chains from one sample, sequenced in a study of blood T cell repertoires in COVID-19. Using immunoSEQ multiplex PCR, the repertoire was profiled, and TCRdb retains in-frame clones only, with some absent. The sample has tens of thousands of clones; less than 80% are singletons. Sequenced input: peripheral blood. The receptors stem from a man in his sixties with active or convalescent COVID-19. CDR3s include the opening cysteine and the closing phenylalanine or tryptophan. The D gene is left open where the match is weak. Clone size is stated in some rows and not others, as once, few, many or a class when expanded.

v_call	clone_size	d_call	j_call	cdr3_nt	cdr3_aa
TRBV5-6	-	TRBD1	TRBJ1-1	TGTGCCAGCCACCGGAAGGGACAGGGTGGCACTGAAGCTTTCTTT	CASHRKGQGGTEAFF
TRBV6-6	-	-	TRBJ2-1	TGTGCCAGCAGTTTGGACCCGGGGGGCGCCTACAATGAGCAGTTCTTC	CASSLDPGGAYNEQFF
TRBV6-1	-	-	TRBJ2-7	TGTGCCAGCAGTGAAGCCAGACAGTACGAGCAGTACTTC	CASSEARQYEQYF
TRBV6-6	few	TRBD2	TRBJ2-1	TGTGCCAGCACTGGGACTAGCGGGTTCTCCTACAATGAGCAGTTCTTC	CASTGTSGFSYNEQFF
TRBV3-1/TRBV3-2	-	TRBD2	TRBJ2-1	TGTGCTAGCAGCCAAAAGGCTAGCGGGGGGGCGTGGCGGTTCTTC	CASSQKASGGAWRFF
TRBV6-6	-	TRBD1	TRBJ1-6	TGTGCCAGCAGTGCCAGCCGGGACAGGGGTTTATCACCCCTCCACTTT	CASSASRDRGLSPLHF
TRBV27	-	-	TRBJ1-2	TGTGCCAGCAGTTTAGTCAGGGGAATGGGCTACACCTTC	CASSLVRGMGYTF
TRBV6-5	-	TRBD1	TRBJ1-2	TGTGCCAGCAAGATACCAGGGGGCCTTGGCTACACCTTC	CASKIPGGLGYTF
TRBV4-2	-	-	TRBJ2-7	TGTGCCAGCAGCCAAGCGGCGGGGTCCTACGAGCAGTACTTC	CASSQAAGSYEQYF
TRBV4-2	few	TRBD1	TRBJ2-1	TGTGCCAGCAGCCAAGATAGGGACAGGGAACCCAATGAGCAGTTCTTC	CASSQDRDREPNEQFF
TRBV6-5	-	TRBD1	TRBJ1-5	TGTGCCACCCTTTGGACAGGGAGTATGCATCAGCCCCAGCATTTT	CATLWTGSMHQPQHF
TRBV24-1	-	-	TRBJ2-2	TGTGCCACCAGTGATTTCGGACTGAACACCGGGGAGCTGTTTTTT	CATSDFGLNTGELFF
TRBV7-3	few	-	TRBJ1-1	TGTGCCAGCAGCTTAGAGGGAACTACCGAAGCTTTCTTT	CASSLEGTTEAFF
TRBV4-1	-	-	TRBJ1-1	TGCGCCAGCAGCCCTGGGGGCTTACCCGGGAACACTGAAGCTTTCTTT	CASSPGGLPGNTEAFF
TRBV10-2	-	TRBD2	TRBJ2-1	TGCGCCAGCAGGGACCCCAGGCGGGGGAATTACAATGAGCAGTTCTTC	CASRDPRRGNYNEQFF
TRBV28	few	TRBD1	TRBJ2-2	TGTGCCAGCAGAAGGGGGCAGGGCAACACCGGGGAGCTGTTTTTT	CASRRGQGNTGELFF
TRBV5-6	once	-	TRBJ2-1	TGTGCCAGCAGCGTAACAGGGTTGGAGCAGTTCTTC	CASSVTGLEQFF
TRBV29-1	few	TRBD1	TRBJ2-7	TGCAGCGCCGGGGACAGGCTCTACGAGCAGTACTTC	CSAGDRLYEQYF
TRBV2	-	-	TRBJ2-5	TGTGCCAGCAGGAACAGGGAAGGGGGGACCCAGTACTTC	CASRNREGGTQYF
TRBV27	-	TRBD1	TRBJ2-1	TGTGCCAGCAGCCGACCCGGGACAGGGACTGGGAATGAGCAGTTCTTC	CASSRPGTGTGNEQFF
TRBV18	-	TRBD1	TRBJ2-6	TGTGCCAGCTCACCACTCGGGACAGGGGGATACTCTGGGGCCAACGTCCTGACTTTC	CASSPLGTGGYSGANVLTF
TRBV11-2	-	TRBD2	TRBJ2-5	TGTGCCAGCAGCTTTCAGTCTAGCGGGAGGGAGACCCAGTACTTC	CASSFQSSGRETQYF
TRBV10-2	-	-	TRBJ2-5	TGCGCCAGCAGTGTAGGGGAAATGGAGACCCAGTACTTC	CASSVGEMETQYF
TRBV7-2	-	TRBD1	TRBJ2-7	TGTGCCAGCAGCCAGGGGGCCGGGTACGAGCAGTACTTC	CASSQGAGYEQYF
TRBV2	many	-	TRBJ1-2	TGTGCCAGCCGCAGTTCGCTCGTGAACTATGGCTACACCTTC	CASRSSLVNYGYTF
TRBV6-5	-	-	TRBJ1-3	TGTGCCAGCAGTTGGGGAGACACCCCTGGAAACACCATATATTTT	CASSWGDTPGNTIYF
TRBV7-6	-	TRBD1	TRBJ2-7	TGTGCCAGCAGCCAAGAGGGGGCCGAGCAGTACTTC	CASSQEGAEQYF
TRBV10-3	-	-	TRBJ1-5	TGTGCCATCAGTGAAACGCGAGATAGCAATCAGCCCCAGCATTTT	CAISETRDSNQPQHF
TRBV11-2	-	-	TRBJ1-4	TGTGCCAGCAACCCGGCCGTAGGGAGTCGGGCAACTAATGAAAAACTGTTTTTT	CASNPAVGSRATNEKLFF
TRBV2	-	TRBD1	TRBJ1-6	TGTGCCAGCACTGGACAGGACAATTCACCCCTCCACTTT	CASTGQDNSPLHF
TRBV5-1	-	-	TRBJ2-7	TGCGCCAGCAGCTTGGTACACCACTCCTACGAGCAGTACTTC	CASSLVHHSYEQYF
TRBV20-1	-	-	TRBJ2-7	TGCAGTGCTAGTGAGGTTACGAGCTACGAGCAGTACTTC	CSASEVTSYEQYF
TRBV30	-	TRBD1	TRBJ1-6	TGTGCCTGTCATCACGCCGGGACAGGGTATAATTCACCCCTCCACTTT	CACHHAGTGYNSPLHF
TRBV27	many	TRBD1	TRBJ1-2	TGTGCCAGCAGTCCGTCAACAGGGGTGAGGGGCTACACCTTC	CASSPSTGVRGYTF
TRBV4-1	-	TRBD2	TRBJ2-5	TGCGCCAGCAGCCAAGTCTGGACTAGCGGGGGCCTAAAAGAGACCCAGTACTTC	CASSQVWTSGGLKETQYF
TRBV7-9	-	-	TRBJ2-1	TGTGCCAGCAGCTCCACCGTCACTTACTACAATGAGCAGTTCTTC	CASSSTVTYYNEQFF
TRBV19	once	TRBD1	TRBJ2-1	TGTGCCAGTAGTATTACAGGGGGCCCCCCCAATGAGCAGTTCTTC	CASSITGGPPNEQFF
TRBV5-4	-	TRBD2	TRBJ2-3	TGTGCCAGCAGCTGGAGCGGGGGGGCCTTCGATACGCAGTATTTT	CASSWSGGAFDTQYF
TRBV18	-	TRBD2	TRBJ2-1	TGTGCCAGCTCCCCACTAGCGGGGGGGCTGGCTAATGAGCAGTTCTTC	CASSPLAGGLANEQFF
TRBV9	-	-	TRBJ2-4	TGTGCCAGCAGCGTAGATAACAGAAACATTCAGTACTTC	CASSVDNRNIQYF
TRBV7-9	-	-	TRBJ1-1	TGTGCCAGCAGCCCCTGGCGGAACGGTGAAGCTTTCTTT	CASSPWRNGEAFF
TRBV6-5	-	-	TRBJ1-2	TGTGCCAGCACCCAGGGGCGAGCCTATGGCTACACCTTC	CASTQGRAYGYTF
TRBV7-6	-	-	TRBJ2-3	TGTGCCAGCAGCTTAGTGGGCGGAGCAGGGATACCAGATACGCAGTATTTT	CASSLVGGAGIPDTQYF
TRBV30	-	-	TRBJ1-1	TGTGCCTGGACCGCCGGGACTGGGGAGGCTTTCTTT	CAWTAGTGEAFF